Following are 21 T cell receptor beta chains from one sample sequenced in a study of CD8+CD57+ T cells in acquired aplastic anemia. Patients chosen for sequencing had CD8+CD57+ cells that had expanded, as shown by flow cytometry. Genomic DNA, serving as template, underwent TCR beta VDJ and CDR3 profiling. Via MiXCR, TCRdb re-called the reads, giving one row per CDR3 protein. Of roughly 260,000 distinct CDR3 sequences detected, around 43% appear once; the ten largest clones hold approximately 8%. The sequencing sample was made of sorted CD4+, CD8+, or CD8+CD57+ T cells (not recorded which) from PBMCs. These receptors were taken from a human donor with aplastic anemia.

This clonotype appeared a few times. The V and J genes are TRBV27 and TRBJ2-7; unclear D gene. Trimming left V 2 bases short and J 3 bases short, with 8 bases between. CDR3 length: 13 residues. Germline V lookup: CDR1 MNHEY, CDR2 SMNVEV (reference sequence). The CDR3 coding sequence is TGTGCCAGCAGTTTAACACCATACTACGAGCAGTACTTC. This encodes CASSLTPYYEQYF.

This clonotype was observed at least ten times. V usage is TRBV4-2 and J usage is TRBJ2-5; 7 bases agree with TRBD1. The CDR3 is 16 amino acids. CDR1 is LGHNA, CDR2 YNFKEQ, per germline. The trim removed 5 bases at V and 1 base at J, leaving 10 bases unmatched. The CDR3 protein is CASSAWDSPFQETQYF. In nucleotides, the CDR3 is TGTGCCAGCAGCGCCTGGGACAGCCCTTTCCAAGAGACCCAGTACTTC.

The rearrangement uses TRBV11-3 and TRBJ2-2, with a weak D call TRBD1 (6 bases). Germline loops: CDR1 SGHNT, CDR2 YENEEA. CDR3 size: 18 residues. Trimming removed 5 bases at V and 0 bases at J, with 19 bases between. CDR3 amino acids: CASSQTSGTLPNTGELFF. DNA of the CDR3: TGTGCCAGCAGCCAGACCTCCGGGACACTGCCGAACACCGGGGAGCTGTTTTTT.

This clonotype occurred many times. The V call is TRBV6-5, the J call TRBJ2-7; TRBD2 might be the D (5 bases). Germline CDR1 reads MNHEY; CDR2 reads SVGAGI. The ends were cut back, 5 bases at V and 2 bases at J, with 13 bases in the middle. CDR3 size: 14 residues. CDR3 sequence reads: CASSTMDGTYEQYF. The CDR3 nucleotides are TGTGCCAGCAGTACGATGGACGGGACCTACGAGCAGTACTTC.

This clonotype came up many times. V and J are TRBV6-4 and TRBJ2-2; D is perhaps TRBD1 (6 bases). This CDR3 has 15 amino acids. V lost 3 bases to trimming and J lost 4 bases, with 12 bases between them. In germline, CDR1 is MRHNA, CDR2 SNTAGT. CDR3 DNA: TGTGCCAGCAGTGAATCCAGGGGCAGCACCGGGGAGCTGTTTTTT. Translating gives CASSESRGSTGELFF.

The chain links TRBV7-2 to TRBJ1-6, with 7 bases identical to TRBD1. The germline V gene encodes CDR1 SGHTA and CDR2 FQGNSA. Trimming at V came to 5 bases and at J to 6 bases, leaving 4 bases not matched to a gene. This CDR3 region has 14 residues. This chain's CDR3 is CASSPGQSNSPLHF. In DNA form, the CDR3 reads TGTGCCAGCAGCCCGGGACAGTCTAATTCACCCCTCCACTTT.

V and J are TRBV10-1 and TRBJ2-7; D ambiguous. In germline, CDR1 is WNHNN, CDR2 SYGVQD (reference sequence). Trimming shortened V by 6 bases and J by 3 bases, and 12 bases separated the two germline ends. The CDR3 sequence is 13 residues long. CDR3 protein: CASSLNLGYEQYF. For the CDR3, the DNA is TGCGCCAGCAGCCTTAACCTGGGCTACGAGCAGTACTTC.

The chain has TRBV24-1 and TRBJ2-7; D could derive from TRBD1 or TRBD2 (5 bases each). V lost 1 base to trimming and J lost 3 bases, with 12 bases between them. The CDR3 is made up of 15 amino acids. Germline-derived CDR1 and CDR2 are KGHDR and SFDVKD. The CDR3 reads CATSDFRDGRYEQYF. The CDR3 bases are TGTGCCACCAGTGATTTTCGGGACGGACGCTACGAGCAGTACTTC.

The gene calls are TRBV20-1 and TRBJ2-1; D not certain. CDR3 size: 11 residues. V lost 8 bases to trimming and J lost 0 bases, with 5 bases between them. Germline V gene sequence: CDR1 DFQATT, CDR2 SNEGSKA (reference sequence). CDR3 DNA: TGCAGTCCGTCCTCCTACAATGAGCAGTTCTTC. Its translation is CSPSSYNEQFF.

As regards this clonotype: Just one base apart from a much larger clone, this may be a read error. The V and J genes are TRBV6-5 and TRBJ1-2; D unclear. Germline values: CDR1 MNHEY, CDR2 SVGAGI. The CDR3 length is 14 residues. V lost 0 bases and J lost 4, with 9 bases in between. The CDR3 sequence is CASSYSRSSYGYTF. The CDR3 DNA is TGTGCCAGCAGTTACTCGAGATCTAGCTATGGCTACACCTTC.

This rearrangement joins TRBV20-1 to TRBJ2-7; 15 bases line up with TRBD2. The CDR3 totals 17 residues. Per the germline V gene, CDR1 is DFQATT and CDR2 is SNEGSKA (reference sequence). V was clipped by 5 bases and J by 4 bases; unmatched bases: 12. The CDR3 protein is CSALSRTSGRERYEQYF. As DNA, the CDR3 is TGCAGTGCTCTATCCCGGACTAGCGGGAGGGAGAGGTACGAGCAGTACTTC.

In this sample, this clonotype turned up many times. In DNA, the CDR3 is TGTGCCAGCAGCTTAACGCAGCGGGAGGTCGGAAACATTCAGTACTTC. As protein: CASSLTQREVGNIQYF. This chain connects TRBV7-3 to TRBJ2-4, with 9 positions matching TRBD2. V dropped 0 bases and J dropped 6; count of bases not matched to a gene: 6. CDR3 size: 16 residues. Germline V gene data show CDR1 as SGHTA and CDR2 as FQGTGA.

J is TRBJ2-1 and V is TRBV9; either TRBD1 or TRBD2 may supply D (5 bases each). V shed 2 bases and J shed 0 bases, with 12 bases lying between them. Germline lookup yields CDR1 SGDLS and CDR2 YYNGEE. CDR3 length: 16 amino acids. The CDR3 is CASSVGTLGSYNEQFF. The CDR3 DNA reads as TGTGCCAGCAGCGTCGGGACGCTAGGCTCCTACAATGAGCAGTTCTTC.

The sample holds many counts of this clonotype. The chain combines TRBV7-7 with TRBJ1-3; D is perhaps TRBD1 (5 bases). The germline CDR1 and CDR2 sequences are SSHAT and FNYEAQ (reference sequence). The CDR3 length is 14 residues. CDR3 sequence: CASPQQVSGNTIYF. The DNA for the CDR3 is TGTGCTAGCCCCCAACAGGTATCCGGAAACACCATATATTTT.

This clonotype was counted between two and nine times. At one end, the junction sequence differs from germline, possibly due to a read error. The genes are TRBV7-9 and TRBJ2-7; D is perhaps TRBD2 (5 bases). This CDR3 has 12 residues. Germline V gene data show CDR1 as SEHNR and CDR2 as FQNEAQ (reference sequence). This chain's CDR3 is CASSMTTGELYF. The DNA for the CDR3 is TGTGCCAGCAGTATGACCACCGGGGAGCTGTACTTC.

The rearrangement links TRBV7-2 to TRBJ2-7; tentatively, D is TRBD1 (6 bases). The CDR3 runs 16 residues. Germline loops: CDR1 SGHTA, CDR2 FQGNSA. V gave up 8 bases and J gave up 2 bases, with 22 bases separating them. The CDR3: CASSPPAQGRPYEQYF. In nucleotides, the CDR3 is TGTGCCAGCTCACCACCAGCGCAGGGGAGACCCTACGAGCAGTACTTC.

This clonotype was found a few times. The rearrangement joins TRBV15 to TRBJ1-2, with D uncertain. Trimming cost V 4 bases and J 2 bases, with 11 bases left between them. The CDR3 totals 14 residues. The germline V gene has CDR1 LNHNV and CDR2 YYDKDF (reference sequence). This CDR3 reads CATSTPGINYGYTF. In nucleotides, the CDR3 is TGTGCCACCAGCACCCCGGGGATAAACTATGGCTACACCTTC.

A remark on this clonotype: Germline is not matched at one junction end, which may reflect a read error. The rearrangement links TRBV30 to TRBJ1-2, with D unresolved. This CDR3 has 13 amino acids. CDR1 is GTSNPN, CDR2 SVGIG, per germline (reference sequence). In DNA form, the CDR3 reads TGTGCCTGGCTCTATGGATCTCACTATGGCTACATCTTC. It is translated as CAWLYGSHYGYIF.

This chain connects TRBV2 to TRBJ1-4; no definite D call. Per germline, CDR1 SNHLY and CDR2 FYNNEI. The CDR3 totals 14 residues. V shed 11 bases and J shed 1 base, with 14 bases lying between them. CDR3 loop: CACSHRGTNEKLFF. The DNA for the CDR3 is TGTGCCTGCTCCCATCGGGGAACTAATGAAAAACTGTTTTTT.

J is TRBJ1-2 and V is TRBV7-2, with unresolved D. Germline lookup yields CDR1 SGHTA and CDR2 FQGNSA. CDR3 size: 16 residues. V lost 1 base, J lost 7 bases, and 19 bases lay in between. The CDR3 is CASSLVRSGSTGGYTF. In DNA form, the CDR3 reads TGTGCCAGCAGCTTAGTTCGATCGGGCAGTACCGGTGGCTACACCTTC. Variable domain in full (rest from reference TRBV7-2 and TRBJ1-2): GAGVSQSPSNKVTEKGKDVELRCDPISGHTALYWYRQSLGQGLEFLIYFQGNSAPDKSGLPSDRFSAERTGGSVSTLTIQRTQQEDSAVYLCASSLVRSGSTGGYTFGSGTRLTVV.

A note on this clonotype: The conserved closing phenylalanine or tryptophan is absent in this CDR3, likely reflecting a read error. The limits of the CDR3 on the DNA are not certain, so only TCRdb's listed CDR3 is given. The chain links TRBV9 to TRBJ1-2; the table's D call TRBD1 went unverified against the DNA. Germline CDR1 reads SGDLS; CDR2 reads YYNGEE. The CDR3 length is 8 residues, termini included. The CDR3: CASSGAGG.